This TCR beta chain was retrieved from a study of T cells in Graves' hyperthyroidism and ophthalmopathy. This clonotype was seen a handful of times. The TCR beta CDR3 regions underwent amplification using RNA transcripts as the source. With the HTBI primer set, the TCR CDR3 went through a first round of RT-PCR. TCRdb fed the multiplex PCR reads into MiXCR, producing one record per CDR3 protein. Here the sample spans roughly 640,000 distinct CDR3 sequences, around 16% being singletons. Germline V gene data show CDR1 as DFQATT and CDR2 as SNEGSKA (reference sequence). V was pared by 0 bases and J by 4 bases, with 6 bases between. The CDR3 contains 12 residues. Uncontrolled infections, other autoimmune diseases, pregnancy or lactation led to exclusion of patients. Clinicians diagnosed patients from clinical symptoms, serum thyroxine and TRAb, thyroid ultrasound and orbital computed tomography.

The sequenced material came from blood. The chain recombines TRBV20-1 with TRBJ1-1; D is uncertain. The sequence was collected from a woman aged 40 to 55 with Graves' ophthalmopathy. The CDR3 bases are TGCAGTGCTAGAGAGGGAGGCACTGAAGCTTTCTTT. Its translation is CSAREGGTEAFF.